Given below is one T cell receptor (beta chain) in context. Patients at the Seattle site were enrolled during active infection and followed longitudinally. The data derive from a study of blood T cell repertoires in COVID-19. In the study overall: T cells, B-cell-depleted T cells, or PBMCs supplied cDNA or gDNA.

The repertoire was sequenced with immunoSEQ multiplex PCR; TCRdb's copy has only in-frame clones and lacks some. The sample consists of about 160,000 clones, approximately 79% of them appearing once. The ends lost 2 bases at V and 0 bases at J; junction bases unmatched: 9. In germline, CDR1 is LGHDT, CDR2 YNNKEL (reference sequence). The CDR3 covers 18 residues. V and J are TRBV3-1 (or the pseudogene TRBV3-2) and TRBJ2-1, with 8 positions matching TRBD2. This clonotype originated in a woman aged 55-69 years with COVID-19, enrolled during active disease. The sample consisted of peripheral blood. CDR3 in amino acids: CASSQYPLSGSSYNEQFF. The CDR3 DNA reads TGTGCCAGCAGCCAATACCCATTAAGCGGGAGCTCCTACAATGAGCAGTTCTTC.